The source of this T cell receptor (beta chain) is a study of cytomegalovirus exposure and HLA in healthy donors. General observations from the study: The authors later found TCR association rates varying by HLA locus, with DRB1 most and HLA-C fewest. TCR beta V- and J-gene trimming was later associated with a missense DCLRE1C variant. A later analysis found common viral pathogens apparently linked to several of the most significant clusters.

The CDR3 has 14 amino acids. As concerns this clone: What it recognizes is unknown.

In the PCR, 60 Vbeta and 13 Jbeta primers were used. Original methodology: A later analysis tallied roughly 77 million unique TCR beta chains, 10 million to 12 million of them shared. TCRdb's copy holds only in-frame clones and misses some; the assay was immunoSEQ multiplex PCR. V, J and clone size derive from that table, while D and trimming were established from the DNA sequence. There are 130,000 to 150,000 clones in the sample; 65% to 85% occur only once, and 4% to 4.5% lies in the top ten. What was sequenced was PBMCs. The J gene is TRBJ2-7, the V gene TRBV21-1; the listed D gene, TRBD2, was not tested against the DNA. TRBV21-1 is termed a pseudogene. This TCR was sampled from a woman aged 40 to 55 in good health and CMV-seropositive. The CDR3 loop reads CASSKVVASYEQYF. The CDR3 nucleotides read TGTGCCAGCAGCAAAGTGGTGGCTAGCTACGAGCAGTACTTC.